Given below is one TCR beta chain in context. These data originate in a study of blood T cell repertoires in COVID-19. Turning to the study itself: Sources were T cells, B-cell-depleted T cells, or PBMCs; the material itself was cDNA or gDNA.

CDR3 length: 17 amino acids. Original processing notes: Reference gene primer amplification yielded estimated nucleated cell counts. Clones were sequenced by immunoSEQ multiplex PCR, and TCRdb holds only the in-frame ones, with some missing. The DNA was the basis for D and trimming; V, J and clone size are from that table. The top ten hold roughly 4% of the sample, which has around 450,000 clones, 75% to 90% seen once. The sequence came from a woman under 40 with acute or convalescent COVID-19. The material sequenced was peripheral blood. The gene calls are TRBV21-1 and TRBJ1-5; TRBD1 is the table's D call and was not checked against the DNA. TRBV21-1 is deemed a pseudogene. CDR3 nucleotides: TGTGCCAGCAGCAAAGAAAGACAGATACGTAGCAATCAGCCCCAGCATTTT. Protein: CASSKERQIRSNQPQHF.